The clone carrying this T cell receptor beta chain was detected a few times. The antigen is undetermined. A sample-barcoded 5' primer and a J-beta primer mix were used in a second PCR of roughly 6 to 11 cycles. Through a template-switch adaptor with 12 random nucleotides, each cDNA molecule received a tag. TCRdb reanalysed the 5' RACE reads using MiXCR and keeps one entry per CDR3 protein. Of 1.5 million to 2 million distinct CDR3 sequences in the sample, about 35% were seen once. Drawn from each donor were ten milliliters of peripheral blood. The sample belongs to a study of blood T cells in healthy people across ages. Study-wide results and limits: Strong correlation was found linking TCR beta diversity to naive T cell percentage. Expanded clonotype shifts may have been confounded, as the donors had an unknown CMV status.

The CDR3 sequence is 16 residues long. V was pared by 1 base and J by 7 bases, with 4 bases of the junction left unmatched. Per germline, CDR1 SEHNR and CDR2 FQNEAQ (reference sequence). The sequence came from a woman between 25 and 40 years old in good health. The V call is TRBV7-9, the J call TRBJ2-1, with 13 bases aligning to TRBD2. The material sequenced was blood. The CDR3 sequence: CASSLGGLAGENEQFF. CDR3 bases: TGTGCCAGCAGCTTAGGAGGACTAGCGGGGGAGAATGAGCAGTTCTTC.